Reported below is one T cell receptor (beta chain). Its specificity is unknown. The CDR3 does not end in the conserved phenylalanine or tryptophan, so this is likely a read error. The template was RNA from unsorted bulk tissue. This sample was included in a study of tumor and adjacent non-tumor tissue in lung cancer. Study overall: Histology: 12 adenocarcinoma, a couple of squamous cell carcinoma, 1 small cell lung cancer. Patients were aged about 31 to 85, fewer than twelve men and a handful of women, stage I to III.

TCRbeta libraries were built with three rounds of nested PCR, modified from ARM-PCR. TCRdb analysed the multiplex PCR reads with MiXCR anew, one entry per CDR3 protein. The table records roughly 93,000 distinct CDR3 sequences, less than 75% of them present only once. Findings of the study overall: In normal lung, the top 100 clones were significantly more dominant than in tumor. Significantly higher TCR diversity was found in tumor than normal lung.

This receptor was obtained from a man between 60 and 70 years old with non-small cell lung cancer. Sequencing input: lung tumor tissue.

The CDR3 nucleotides read TGTGCCAGTGCGACGGCGGGGTTTAAAAACATTCAGTACTCC. Amino acids: CASATAGFKNIQYS. V usage is TRBV7-2 and J usage is TRBJ2-4; weak D call: TRBD2 (6 bases). The germline V gene encodes CDR1 SGHTA and CDR2 FQGNSA. The CDR3 extends over 14 amino acids. The V end was cut by 9 bases, the J end by 4 bases, with 16 bases between.